A selection of T cell receptor beta chains follows, all from one sample in a study of T-cell memory formation after mild COVID-19. TCRdb called the 5' RACE reads again in MiXCR, with one record for every CDR3 protein. The table has 210,000 or so distinct CDR3 sequences, around 19% seen once. Material: PBMCs or a T cell subset sorted from them (not recorded which). The origin of the receptors is an adult woman who had mild COVID-19 (a few samples of this study predate the infection). Cell type and time point are not known. Each CDR3 is given with its conserved first and last residue. Each record gives: V gene, J gene, clone size, D gene, CDR3 protein, CDR3 DNA. A D gene is named only where the DNA matches it firmly. Clone sizes are given selectively: once, few, many, or a class where the clone is expanded.

TRBV29-1	TRBJ2-3	NA	NA	CSVDGDTDTQYF	TGCAGCGTTGACGGTGACACAGATACGCAGTATTTT
TRBV3-1	TRBJ2-3	NA	TRBD1	CASSPDRVTDTQYF	TGTGCCAGCAGCCCCGACAGGGTGACAGATACGCAGTATTTT
TRBV12-5	TRBJ2-7	few	TRBD2	CASGSGRALGQYF	TGTGCTAGTGGTTCGGGGAGGGCCCTGGGGCAGTACTTC
TRBV4-2	TRBJ1-1	NA	TRBD1	CASSRRTGGGLNTEAFF	TGTGCCAGCAGCCGGCGGACAGGGGGCGGTTTGAACACTGAAGCTTTCTTT
TRBV7-8	TRBJ2-7	NA	NA	CASSSGNGRVAGEGTRYF	TGTGCCAGCAGCTCCGGCAATGGGAGGGTAGCTGGAGAGGGGACAAGGTACTTC
TRBV24-1	TRBJ2-3	few	NA	CATSDWAGVTDTQYF	TGTGCCACCAGTGATTGGGCGGGTGTAACAGATACGCAGTATTTT
TRBV5-1	TRBJ1-1	NA	TRBD1	CASSSDRVGTEAFF	TGCGCCAGCAGCTCTGACAGGGTAGGGACTGAAGCTTTCTTT
TRBV30	TRBJ1-1	NA	NA	CAWSGPGNTEAFF	TGTGCCTGGAGTGGACCCGGAAACACTGAAGCTTTCTTT
TRBV2	TRBJ1-6	NA	NA	CASRGRMNSPLHF	TGTGCCAGCAGGGGACGGATGAATTCACCCCTCCACTTT
TRBV7-9	TRBJ2-3	few	TRBD1	CASSSRTGLSTDTQYF	TGTGCCAGCAGCTCTCGGACAGGCCTTAGCACAGATACGCAGTATTTT
TRBV6-2/TRBV6-3	TRBJ2-7	NA	NA	CASSPDSATYEQYF	TGTGCCAGCAGCCCGGACAGCGCAACCTACGAGCAGTACTTC
TRBV7-2	TRBJ2-1	NA	TRBD2	CASSLAGGPSNNEQFF	TGTGCCAGCTCACTAGCGGGGGGGCCGAGTAACAATGAGCAGTTCTTC
TRBV15	TRBJ1-5	few	NA	CATSRDLRGQSNKNQPQHF	TGTGCCACCAGCAGAGATCTTCGCGGACAGAGCAACAAGAATCAGCCCCAGCATTTT
TRBV6-1	TRBJ1-2	NA	TRBD1	CASMTWTGGFGYTF	TGTGCCAGCATGACTTGGACAGGGGGATTTGGCTACACCTTC
TRBV7-9	TRBJ2-1	NA	TRBD1	CASSRDRAREQFF	TGTGCCAGCAGCCGGGACAGGGCCCGGGAGCAGTTCTTC
TRBV6-2/TRBV6-3	TRBJ2-4	NA	TRBD1	CASSYKSSGATGSVHIQYF	TGTGCCAGCAGTTACAAATCGTCAGGGGCGACAGGGAGTGTCCACATTCAGTACTTC
TRBV7-8	TRBJ2-3	few	NA	CATEGDYF	TGTGCCACCGAGGGGGATTATTTT
TRBV11-2	TRBJ2-5	NA	NA	CASSSLDGWETQYF	TGTGCCAGCAGCTCCCTCGACGGGTGGGAGACCCAGTACTTC
TRBV9	TRBJ2-5	few	NA	CASSSGRSQETQYF	TGTGCCAGCTCCTCGGGGCGGTCGCAAGAGACCCAGTACTTC
TRBV6-2/TRBV6-3	TRBJ2-2	few	TRBD2	CASRTSLNTGELFF	TGTGCCAGCAGGACTAGCCTGAACACCGGGGAGCTGTTTTTT